Below, one TCR beta chain is given with its context. CDR3 length equals 14 residues. Germline V lookup: CDR1 LGHNA, CDR2 YSLEER. V gave up 3 bases and J gave up 10 bases; unmatched junction bases: 6. The data derive from a study of blood T cell repertoires in COVID-19. Repertoires were generated with immunoSEQ multiplex PCR, while TCRdb's copy carries only in-frame clones and drops some. The sample contains about 310,000 clones, approximately 90% of which appear only once. The study recruited people aged roughly 18 to 100 years across approximately 23 US areas. The genes are TRBV4-3 and TRBJ1-6; 7 nucleotides match TRBD1. The TCR was taken from a middle-aged woman who had recovered from COVID-19. Sequenced material: PBMCs or T cells enriched from blood (not recorded which). This CDR3 is CASSHRDSGSPLHF. The CDR3, as DNA: TGCGCCAGCAGCCACCGGGACAGTGGGTCACCCCTCCACTTT.